This TCR beta chain was captured in a study of blood T cell repertoires in COVID-19. As for the study in general: There were acute and convalescent COVID-19 samples, and they came from the United States, Italy and Spain. Sources were T cells, B-cell-depleted T cells, or PBMCs; the material itself was cDNA or gDNA.

Per the authors' pipeline: Amplification with reference gene primers provided the estimates of nucleated cell counts. Sequenced by immunoSEQ multiplex PCR; TCRdb stores in-frame clones only, minus some. V, J and clone size were drawn from that table, and D and trimming were deduced from the DNA. This sample has roughly 140,000 clones, with 65% to 90% found just once. The V segment lost 3 bases and the J segment 3 bases; nucleotides outside the gene matches: 5. Germline V CDR1 and CDR2: SGHVS, FQNEAQ. The CDR3 has 15 residues. This receptor was taken from a woman aged 45-59 years with acute or convalescent COVID-19. J is TRBJ2-1 and V is TRBV7-8, with TRBD2 matching 7 bases. Sample: peripheral blood. CDR3 protein: CASSLAGLFYNEQFF. Here the CDR3 DNA reads TGTGCCAGCAGCTTGGCGGGACTATTCTACAATGAGCAGTTCTTC.